This T cell receptor (beta chain) was identified in a study of beta chain features in type 1 diabetes. Expressed TCRB transcripts got sequenced, as all isolated RNA was reverse transcribed. Generated by immunoSEQ multiplex PCR, the TCRdb table keeps only in-frame clones and is missing some. Of 350,000 to 400,000 clones in the sample, around 15% were seen once. This CDR3 is 15 amino acids long. The V and J ends lost 3 bases and 4 bases, in that order; junction bases with no gene match: 11. Germline lookup yields CDR1 SQVTM and CDR2 ANQGSEA. The J gene is TRBJ1-2, the V gene TRBV29-1; TRBD1 matches at 7 bases. The sequence was collected from a woman under 30 in good health. Sequencing was performed on naive CD4+ T cells from blood. In DNA, the CDR3 is TGCAGCGTTGACCCGTCAGGGGGGCGCCGCTATGGCTACACCTTC. The encoded protein is CSVDPSGGRRYGYTF.